In this sample, the clone carrying this T cell receptor beta chain turned up once. The target antigen is unknown. V trimming: 4 bases; J trimming: 0 bases; junction bases outside the gene matches: 15. The CDR3 extends over 19 amino acids. The germline V gene has CDR1 MNHNS and CDR2 SASEGT. Repertoires were generated with immunoSEQ multiplex PCR, while TCRdb's copy carries only in-frame clones and drops some. Among 7,000 to 8,500 clones, about 90% were seen once, and the ten largest hold about 1.5%. This record comes from a study of graft-versus-host responses after intestinal transplantation. Study as a whole: After anti-thymocyte globulin induction, recipients took tacrolimus and steroids for around three years. Study-wide results and limits: GvH clones were found in recipient marrow; some appeared first in ileum or blood.

The rearrangement joins TRBV6-1 to TRBJ1-5, with 7 bases fitting TRBD1. Specimen: PBMCs, collected around 31 days after intestinal transplant. The source of this sequence is a human patient who received an intestinal transplant, so some T cells may come from the graft donor. The CDR3 DNA reads as TGTGCCAGCAGTGTTATCGGGACAGCTGGTAGGTATAGCAATCAGCCCCAGCATTTT. Translation: CASSVIGTAGRYSNQPQHF.